The rows below give T cell receptor beta chains drawn from one sample of a study of cytomegalovirus exposure and HLA in healthy donors. Some clones are missing from TCRdb's copy, which holds only in-frame ones; the method was immunoSEQ multiplex PCR. The repertoire holds under 200,000 clones, roughly 85% seen once, with approximately 2.5% in the top ten. The sample comprised PBMCs. Source of these receptors: a young man in good health and CMV-seropositive. CDR3s include the opening cysteine and the closing phenylalanine or tryptophan. The order of the fields is D gene, CDR3 length, clone size, J gene, V gene, CDR3 protein, CDR3 DNA. A D gene is named only where the DNA matches it firmly. A row's size may be missing; if present it is once, few, many or a size class.

TRBD1 16 . TRBJ1-2 TRBV19 CASSIFGQVVNYGYTF TGTGCCAGTAGTATTTTTGGACAGGTGGTGAACTATGGCTACACCTTC
. 14 . TRBJ1-1 TRBV7-2 CASSLAGVDTEAFF TGTGCCAGCAGCCTAGCAGGGGTGGACACTGAAGCTTTCTTT
. 14 . TRBJ2-1 TRBV27 CASSEKDSPHEQFF TGTGCCAGCAGTGAAAAGGACAGCCCCCATGAGCAGTTCTTC
. 16 . TRBJ1-2 TRBV15 CATSRGDRGYKDGYTF TGTGCCACCAGCAGAGGCGACAGAGGCTATAAGGATGGCTACACCTTC
. 15 . TRBJ1-5 TRBV5-6 CASSLNGGWTQPQHF TGTGCCAGCAGCTTAAACGGGGGGTGGACTCAGCCCCAGCATTTT
. 18 . TRBJ1-1 TRBV7-2 CASSLEVAIPGGQAEAFF TGTGCCAGCAGCTTAGAGGTCGCGATCCCCGGAGGGCAGGCTGAAGCTTTCTTT
TRBD2 16 . TRBJ2-1 TRBV5-1 CASSLGFGTSGTEQFF TGCGCCAGCAGCTTGGGCTTTGGGACTAGCGGGACTGAGCAGTTCTTC
. 13 few TRBJ1-5 TRBV5-5 CASSLTANQPQHF TGTGCCAGCAGCTTGACAGCCAATCAGCCCCAGCATTTT
TRBD1 15 . TRBJ2-1 TRBV5-4 CASSYRDRVNNEQFF TGTGCCAGCAGCTACCGGGACAGGGTCAACAATGAGCAGTTCTTC
. 16 . TRBJ1-1 TRBV7-8 CASSLEIRGMNTEAFF TGTGCCAGCAGCTTAGAAATAAGGGGCATGAACACTGAAGCTTTCTTT
. 14 . TRBJ2-7 TRBV4-1 CASSQMDSPYEQYF TGCGCCAGCAGCCAGATGGACAGCCCCTACGAGCAGTACTTC
. 12 . TRBJ2-3 TRBV7-9 CASSSDWDTQYF TGTGCCAGCAGCTCGGACTGGGATACGCAGTATTTT
TRBD1 14 . TRBJ1-4 TRBV6-6 CASSYGTEPEKLFF TGTGCCAGCAGTTACGGGACAGAACCTGAAAAACTGTTTTTT
TRBD2 14 . TRBJ2-7 TRBV27 CASSPKTSGYEQYF TGTGCCAGCAGTCCGAAGACTAGCGGATACGAGCAGTACTTC
. 13 . TRBJ2-3 TRBV7-7 CASSLLSTDTQYF TGTGCTAGCAGCTTACTAAGCACAGATACGCAGTATTTT
TRBD1 15 . TRBJ2-2 TRBV4-3 CVSSQGQGTTGELFF TGCGTCAGCAGCCAAGGACAGGGGACCACCGGGGAGCTGTTTTTT
TRBD1 15 once TRBJ1-2 TRBV19 CASYLGAGQGRGYTF TGTGCCAGCTACCTGGGAGCGGGACAGGGACGAGGCTACACCTTC
. 14 . TRBJ1-1 TRBV7-2 CASSLWGENTEAFF TGTGCCAGCAGCTTATGGGGGGAGAACACTGAAGCTTTCTTT
. 16 . TRBJ2-6 TRBV2 CASSGRGPSGANVLTF TGTGCCAGCAGTGGGAGGGGGCCCTCTGGGGCCAACGTCCTGACTTTC
. 14 . TRBJ2-2 TRBV19 CASSTRTGTGELFF TGTGCCAGTAGTACTAGGACTGGCACCGGGGAGCTGTTTTTT
TRBD1 15 few TRBJ2-2 TRBV6-1 CASSEGTGDTGELFF TGTGCCAGCAGTGAAGGGACAGGGGACACCGGGGAGCTGTTTTTT
. 16 . TRBJ2-1 TRBV5-1 CASSLAMRATYNEQFF TGCGCCAGCAGCTTGGCCATGCGGGCTACTTACAATGAGCAGTTCTTC
. 14 . TRBJ2-5 TRBV7-2 CASSLRGREETQYF TGTGCCAGCAGCTTAAGAGGGCGCGAGGAGACCCAGTACTTC
TRBD2 15 . TRBJ2-4 TRBV6-5 CASSYDASGRGIQYF TGTGCCAGCAGTTACGATGCTAGCGGGAGGGGTATTCAGTACTTC
. 12 . TRBJ2-3 TRBV29-1 CSADEGTDTQYF TGCAGCGCTGATGAGGGCACAGATACGCAGTATTTT
TRBD2 15 . TRBJ2-7 TRBV6-5 CASSRTSGGSYEQYF TGTGCCAGCAGTCGGACTAGCGGGGGATCCTACGAGCAGTACTTC
TRBD1 16 . TRBJ2-3 TRBV9 CASSSKGARGTDTQYF TGTGCCAGCAGCTCAAAGGGGGCGCGGGGCACAGATACGCAGTATTTT
TRBD2 16 . TRBJ2-3 TRBV4-1 CASSQMGLALTDTQYF TGCGCCAGCAGCCAAATGGGACTAGCCCTTACAGATACGCAGTATTTT
TRBD2 16 once TRBJ2-1 TRBV4-2 CASSQAGTSGSNEQFF TGTGCCAGCAGCCAAGCCGGGACTAGCGGGAGCAATGAGCAGTTCTTC
TRBD1 13 . TRBJ1-2 TRBV14 CASSEGQSYGYTF TGCGCCAGCAGCGAGGGACAGAGCTATGGCTACACCTTC
. 14 . TRBJ1-6 TRBV7-9 CASSSTGNNSPLHF TGTGCCAGCAGCTCCACAGGGAATAATTCACCCCTCCACTTT
. 14 . TRBJ2-2 TRBV7-6 CASSLTTGTGELFF TGTGCCAGCAGCTTAACGACAGGCACCGGGGAGCTGTTTTTT
. 13 . TRBJ2-1 TRBV18 CASSPPSLNEQFF TGTGCCAGCTCACCGCCTAGCCTCAATGAGCAGTTCTTC
. 16 . TRBJ1-3 TRBV4-2 CASSQDRSGDGNTIYF TGTGCCAGCAGCCAAGACCGGTCGGGAGACGGAAACACCATATATTTT
. 14 . TRBJ1-2 TRBV13 CASSPGGANYGYTF TGTGCCAGCAGCCCGGGAGGGGCTAACTATGGCTACACCTTC
. 12 . TRBJ2-5 TRBV2 CASSGFGETQYF TGTGCCAGCAGTGGGTTCGGAGAGACCCAGTACTTC